The 3 T cell receptor beta chains below come from one sample, sequenced in a study of identical twins. TCRdb passed the 5' RACE reads through MiXCR, listing each CDR3 protein once. The table includes hundreds of thousands of distinct CDR3 sequences, roughly 20% detected once. The sample was also reused in another study, on T cells expressing NK-cell markers.

Material for sequencing was PBMCs. The origin of the receptors is a woman aged 18 to 35 in good health.

In its sample, this clonotype was seen a few times. The chain couples TRBV24-1 to TRBJ2-7; 10 nucleotides align to TRBD1. The J segment lost 2 bases and the V segment lost 5 bases, leaving 8 bases of the junction unmatched. The CDR3 extends over 16 amino acids. Per germline, CDR1 KGHDR and CDR2 SFDVKD. CDR3 in amino acids: CATSGRDRGLTYEQYF. The CDR3 DNA reads as TGTGCCACCAGTGGCCGGGACAGGGGACTGACCTACGAGCAGTACTTC.

This clonotype was observed a few times. The rearrangement joins TRBV5-1 to TRBJ2-5, with a weak D call TRBD2 (6 bases). V lost 3 bases to trimming and J lost 2 bases, with 17 bases between them. Germline assignment: CDR1 SGHRS and CDR2 YFSETQ. CDR3 length: 16 residues. As DNA, the CDR3 is TGCGCCAGCAGCTCCGGGGGTTCAAGCAAACAAGAGACCCAGTACTTC. Translating gives CASSSGGSSKQETQYF.

The CDR3 loop is CASSPHGAGATDTQYF. The CDR3 DNA is TGCGCCAGCAGCCCCCATGGAGCGGGGGCCACAGATACGCAGTATTTT. The V gene is TRBV4-1, the J gene TRBJ2-3, with 8 nucleotides matching TRBD2. The CDR3 length is 16 residues. Germline lookup yields CDR1 MGHRA and CDR2 YSYEKL. The V gene end was trimmed by 4 bases and the J gene end by 2 bases; junction bases not matched to a gene: 8.